The 26 T cell receptor beta chains below were found in one sample sequenced in a study of shared clonotypes between healthy human individuals. Data came from immunoSEQ multiplex PCR; TCRdb stores just in-frame clones and leaves some out. Of some 2.4 million clones in the sample, more than 85% are singletons; the top ten hold roughly 0.36%. The specimen was naive CD4+ T cells from PBMCs. Subset noted: CD45RA+ positively selected. These receptors were taken from a man aged 18-30 years in good health. Some clones in this sample may be carry-over from other donors' samples.

The chain couples TRBV27 to TRBJ2-2, with 8 bases identical to TRBD1. With V trimmed by 5 bases and J by 6 bases, 8 bases remained unmatched. CDR3 size: 15 residues. Germline CDR1 is MNHEY and CDR2 is SMNVEV (reference sequence). Here the CDR3 reads CASSPTGGRSGELFF. The CDR3 DNA follows: TGTGCCAGCAGTCCAACAGGGGGGAGATCCGGGGAGCTGTTTTTT.

The chain joins TRBV2 to TRBJ1-4; D possibly corresponds to TRBD1 (6 bases). The V gene lost 7 bases and the J gene lost 4 bases, with 16 bases spanning the gap. There are 15 residues in the CDR3. Looked up from germline, CDR1 is SNHLY and CDR2 is FYNNEI. Here the CDR3 reads CASIVTSGDNEKLFF. The CDR3 DNA is TGTGCCAGCATAGTCACGTCAGGGGATAATGAAAAACTGTTTTTT.

The rearrangement uses TRBV28 and TRBJ2-2; possible D gene TRBD1, 6 bases. CDR1 is MDHEN, CDR2 SYDVKM, per germline. There are 13 residues in the CDR3. Trimming left V 6 bases short and J 4 bases short, with 9 bases between. The CDR3, as DNA: TGTGCCAGCAGACTAGGGGGCACCGGGGAGCTGTTTTTT. Translated, it gives CASRLGGTGELFF.

This sequence joins TRBV5-4 and TRBJ1-2; 8 positions match TRBD1. This CDR3 region has 13 residues. The J segment lost 5 bases and the V segment lost 4 bases, leaving 4 bases of the junction unmatched. The germline V gene encodes CDR1 SGHNT and CDR2 YYREEE (reference sequence). CDR3 nucleotide sequence: TGTGCCAGCAGCCCGCGACAGGGGTATGGCTACACCTTC. It translates to CASSPRQGYGYTF.

As DNA, the CDR3 is TGTGCCAGCAGCCCCCTTGTCGGGCAGATTAGCACAGATACGCAGTATTTT. Amino acid sequence: CASSPLVGQISTDTQYF. V is TRBV5-4 and J is TRBJ2-3; D is ambiguous. CDR1 is SGHNT and CDR2 is YYREEE in the germline V gene (reference sequence). V was trimmed by 4 bases and J by 0 bases, leaving 18 bases between them. The CDR3 is 17 amino acids. The variable domain in full, with the rest retrieved from reference TRBV5-4 and TRBJ2-3, is ETGVTQSPTHLIKTRGQQVTLRCSSQSGHNTVSWYQQALGQGPQFIFQYYREEENGRGNFPPRFSGLQFPNYSSELNVNALELDDSALYLCASSPLVGQISTDTQYFGPGTRLTVL.

This chain links TRBV5-6 with TRBJ2-1, with TRBD2 identical over 8 bases. Trimming cost V 0 bases and J 2 bases; bases outside gene matches: 7. The CDR3 is 17 amino acids. Germline V gene sequence: CDR1 SGHDT, CDR2 YYEEEE. The CDR3 DNA reads TGTGCCAGCAGCTTGGTGACAGCGGGAGCGGCCTACAATGAGCAGTTCTTC. This sequence encodes CASSLVTAGAAYNEQFF.

This clone has a single count. This sequence joins TRBV25-1 and TRBJ1-1; D ambiguous. Per germline, CDR1 MGHDK and CDR2 SYGVNS. The CDR3 consists of 16 residues. Deletions cut 7 bases from V and 0 bases from J, with 18 bases between. This CDR3 reads CASMTAKARLNTEAFF. The CDR3 DNA sequence: TGTGCCAGCATGACCGCGAAGGCAAGACTGAACACTGAAGCTTTCTTT.

The J gene is TRBJ2-7, the V gene TRBV7-9; D is possibly TRBD1 or TRBD2 (5 bases each). The CDR3 has 12 residues. Per germline, CDR1 SEHNR and CDR2 FQNEAQ (reference sequence). V was trimmed by 5 bases and J by 6 bases, leaving 11 bases between them. This CDR3 is CASSILGAEQYF. CDR3 DNA: TGTGCCAGCAGCATTCTCGGGGCCGAGCAGTACTTC. Using reference TRBV7-9 and TRBJ2-7 for the parts outside the CDR3, the full variable domain is DTGVSQNPRHKITKRGQNVTFRCDPISEHNRLYWYRQTLGQGPEFLTYFQNEAQLEKSRLLSDRFSAERPKGSFSTLEIQRTEQGDSAMYLCASSILGAEQYFGPGTRLTVT.

On this clone itself: This same CDR3 is encoded by further DNA sequences in the sample. J is TRBJ2-3 and V is TRBV11-3; D not certain. Per germline, CDR1 SGHNT and CDR2 YENEEA. Between the trimmed V and J ends, which lost 5 bases and 4 bases, there was a span of 7 bases. This CDR3 comprises 12 residues. Written as DNA, the CDR3 is TGTGCCAGCAGCCTAGTGGCAGATACGCAGTATTTT. This codes for CASSLVADTQYF.

In its sample, this clone was seen once. This chain connects TRBV9 to TRBJ2-3, with TRBD2 matching 9 bases. This CDR3 is built from 15 residues. Trimming cost V 4 bases and J 4 bases; bases outside gene matches: 7. From germline, CDR1 is SGDLS and CDR2 YYNGEE. CDR3 in amino acids: CASSLSGSESDTQYF. CDR3 in DNA: TGTGCCAGCAGCCTTAGCGGGAGTGAGTCAGATACGCAGTATTTT.

The genes are TRBV5-1 and TRBJ1-5; D is unresolved. Per the germline V gene, CDR1 is SGHRS and CDR2 is YFSETQ. This CDR3 spans 15 amino acids. V was cut by 0 bases and J by 6 bases, with 13 bases left in between. CDR3 sequence reads: CASSLDGRVVQPQHF. In nucleotides, the CDR3 is TGCGCCAGCAGCTTGGATGGGAGAGTAGTTCAGCCCCAGCATTTT.

As to this clone: The sample contains more than one DNA sequence encoding this CDR3. This chain uses TRBV28 with TRBJ2-5; D call uncertain. The V and J ends lost 4 bases and 3 bases respectively, with 3 bases between them. CDR1 is MDHEN, CDR2 SYDVKM, per germline. The CDR3 runs to 11 residues. CDR3 sequence (DNA): TGTGCCAGCAGTTCCGAAGAGACCCAGTACTTC. Translating it yields CASSSEETQYF.

The gene calls are TRBV6-5 and TRBJ1-1, with no clear D. Germline V gives CDR1 MNHEY, CDR2 SVGAGI. This CDR3 is built from 13 residues. Trimming stripped 5 bases from V and 1 base from J, with 8 bases between. Here the CDR3 reads CASSKRGNTEAFF. The DNA for the CDR3 is TGTGCCAGCAGTAAACGGGGGAACACTGAAGCTTTCTTT.

V is TRBV4-1 and J is TRBJ2-2, with D perhaps matching TRBD1 or TRBD2 (6 bases each). This CDR3 is built from 18 residues. V lost 3 bases and J 4 bases, leaving 21 bases between the germline ends. The germline V gene has CDR1 MGHRA and CDR2 YSYEKL. The CDR3 here is CASSHSMGRGRGTGELFF. CDR3 nucleotides: TGCGCCAGCAGCCATTCGATGGGCCGGGGGCGAGGCACCGGGGAGCTGTTTTTT.

The chain couples TRBV11-3 to TRBJ2-2, with D possibly matching TRBD2 (6 bases). V was clipped by 0 bases and J by 7 bases, with 15 bases between them. The CDR3 contains 16 residues. The germline V gene has CDR1 SGHNT and CDR2 YENEEA. CDR3 residues: CASSLDNGRVLGELFF. CDR3 DNA: TGTGCCAGCAGCTTAGATAACGGGAGAGTCCTCGGGGAGCTGTTTTTT.

The chain joins TRBV4-1 to TRBJ2-5; TRBD2 might be the D (5 bases). Germline V gene lookup returns CDR1 MGHRA and CDR2 YSYEKL. CDR3 length equals 14 residues. V shed 6 bases and J shed 1 base, with 12 bases lying between them. The CDR3 nucleotides are TGCGCCAGCAGTTTCCCGGGAAGCCAAGAGACCCAGTACTTC. Residues: CASSFPGSQETQYF.

Worth noting for this clone: The identical CDR3 is also encoded by other nucleotide sequences in the sample. The rearrangement joins TRBV5-5 to TRBJ1-5; D call uncertain. Trimming removed 0 bases from V and 5 bases from J, with 9 bases in between. The germline CDR1 and CDR2 sequences are SGHKS and YYEKEE (reference sequence). The CDR3 length is 14 residues. The CDR3 DNA reads as TGTGCCAGCAGCTTGGACAGAGGTTATCAGCCCCAGCATTTT. Its protein product is CASSLDRGYQPQHF.

For the CDR3, the DNA is TGTGCCAGCAGTTTATCACTCTCGGCCAAAAACATTCAGTACTTC. Translated: CASSLSLSAKNIQYF. The V call is TRBV28, the J call TRBJ2-4, with D uncertain. Germline lookup yields CDR1 MDHEN and CDR2 SYDVKM. The length of the CDR3 is 15 residues. Trimming stripped 1 base from V and 1 base from J, with 8 bases between. The full variable domain, completed using reference TRBV28 and TRBJ2-4, is DVKVTQSSRYLVKRTGEKVFLECVQDMDHENMFWYRQDPGLGLRLIYFSYDVKMKEKGDIPEGYSVSREKKERFSLILESASTNQTSMYLCASSLSLSAKNIQYFGAGTRLSVL.

The chain has TRBV7-2 and TRBJ2-7, with 10 bases identical to TRBD2. This CDR3 spans 19 amino acids. Germline V gene sequence: CDR1 SGHTA, CDR2 FQGNSA. V was pared by 1 base and J by 1 base, with 13 bases of the junction left unmatched. The CDR3 DNA follows: TGTGCCAGCAGCTTAGTCGGGTTAGGAACTAGCGGGACGTCCTACGAGCAGTACTTC. Its translation is CASSLVGLGTSGTSYEQYF.

The chain couples TRBV6-5 to TRBJ1-2; D might be TRBD1 (6 bases). Trimming cost V 6 bases and J 6 bases, with 8 bases left between them. Germline V lookup: CDR1 MNHEY, CDR2 SVGAGI. The CDR3 loop spans 11 amino acids. The CDR3 here is CASRQGNGYTF. In DNA, the CDR3 is TGTGCCAGCAGACAGGGTAATGGCTACACCTTC.

The V gene is TRBV2, the J gene TRBJ2-1; 7 bases map to TRBD1. There are 12 residues in the CDR3. V lost 8 bases, J lost 12 bases, and 10 bases stayed unmatched. The germline V gene has CDR1 SNHLY and CDR2 FYNNEI. The CDR3 sequence: CASAVYTGVQFF. DNA of the CDR3: TGTGCCAGCGCGGTCTACACAGGGGTGCAGTTCTTC.

This clone was recorded only once. The chain carries TRBV5-1 and TRBJ2-3, with TRBD2 matching 10 bases. There are 19 residues in the CDR3. With V trimmed by 0 bases and J by 4 bases, 14 bases remained unmatched. Germline assignment: CDR1 SGHRS and CDR2 YFSETQ. CDR3 nucleotides: TGCGCCAGCAGCTTGGACGCACCGGGACTAGCGATGGGGTCAGATACGCAGTATTTT. This encodes CASSLDAPGLAMGSDTQYF.

This chain uses TRBV16 with TRBJ1-1; TRBD1 is a possible D gene (6 bases). V lost 6 bases and J lost 6, with 14 bases in between. Germline CDR1 reads KGHSY; CDR2 reads FQNENV. The CDR3 runs 13 residues. The chain's CDR3 is CASSRITGSEAFF. As DNA, the CDR3 is TGTGCCAGCAGTCGCATAACAGGGTCTGAAGCTTTCTTT.

This chain links TRBV7-8 with TRBJ1-1, with 7 positions matching TRBD1. The V segment lost 4 bases and the J segment 7 bases; nucleotides outside the gene matches: 3. Per germline, CDR1 SGHVS and CDR2 FQNEAQ. The CDR3 consists of 12 residues. CDR3 bases: TGTGCCAGCAGCTACCGGGACAGTGAAGCTTTCTTT. Its protein is CASSYRDSEAFF.

This chain uses TRBV5-5 with TRBJ1-2; TRBD1 might be the D (6 bases). V was trimmed by 4 bases and J by 7 bases, leaving 20 bases between them. The CDR3 totals 15 residues. Germline values: CDR1 SGHKS, CDR2 YYEKEE (reference sequence). The CDR3 spells CASSAGGWGARGYTF. The CDR3 DNA is TGTGCCAGCAGCGCAGGAGGTTGGGGGGCGCGTGGCTACACCTTC.

The J gene is TRBJ1-5, the V gene TRBV19, with D possibly matching TRBD1 (6 bases). V was cut by 5 bases and J by 0 bases, with 17 bases left in between. The germline CDR1 and CDR2 sequences are LNHDA and SQIVND (reference sequence). The CDR3 runs to 17 residues. In nucleotides, the CDR3 is TGTGCCAGTAGTCGCTTTACCGGGACACTTAGCAATCAGCCCCAGCATTTT. It specifies CASSRFTGTLSNQPQHF.